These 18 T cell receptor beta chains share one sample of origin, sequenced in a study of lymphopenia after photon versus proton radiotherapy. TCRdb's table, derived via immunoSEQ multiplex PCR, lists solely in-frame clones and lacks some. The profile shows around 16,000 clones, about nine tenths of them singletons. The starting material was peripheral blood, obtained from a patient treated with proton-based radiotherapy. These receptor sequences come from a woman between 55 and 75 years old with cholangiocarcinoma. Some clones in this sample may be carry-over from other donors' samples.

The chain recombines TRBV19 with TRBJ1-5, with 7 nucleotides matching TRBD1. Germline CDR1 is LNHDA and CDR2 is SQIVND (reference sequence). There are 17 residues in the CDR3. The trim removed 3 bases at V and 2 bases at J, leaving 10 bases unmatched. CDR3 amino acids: CASSIRGTAVRNQPQHF. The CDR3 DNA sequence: TGTGCCAGTAGTATCAGAGGGACAGCGGTTCGCAATCAGCCCCAGCATTTT.

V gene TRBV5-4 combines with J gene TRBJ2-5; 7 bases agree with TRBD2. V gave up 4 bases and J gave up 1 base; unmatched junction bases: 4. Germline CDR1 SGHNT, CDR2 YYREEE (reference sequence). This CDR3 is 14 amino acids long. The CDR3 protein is CASSPGGSQETQYF. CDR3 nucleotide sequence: TGTGCCAGCAGCCCCGGCGGGAGCCAAGAGACCCAGTACTTC.

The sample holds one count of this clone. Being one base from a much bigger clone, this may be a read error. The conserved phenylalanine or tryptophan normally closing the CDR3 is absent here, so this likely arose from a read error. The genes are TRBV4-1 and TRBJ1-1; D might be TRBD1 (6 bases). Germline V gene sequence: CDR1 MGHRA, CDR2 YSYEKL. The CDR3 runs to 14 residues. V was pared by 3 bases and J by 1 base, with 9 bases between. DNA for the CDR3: TGCGCCAGCAGCCATCGGACAGAGAACACTGAAGCTTTCCTT. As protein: CASSHRTENTEAFL.

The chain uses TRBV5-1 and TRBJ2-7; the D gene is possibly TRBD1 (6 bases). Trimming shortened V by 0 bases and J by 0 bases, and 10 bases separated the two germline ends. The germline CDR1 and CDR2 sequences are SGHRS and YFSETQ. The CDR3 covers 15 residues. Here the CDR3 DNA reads TGCGCCAGCAGCTTGGGCCAGGGGCGCTCCTACGAGCAGTACTTC. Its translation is CASSLGQGRSYEQYF.

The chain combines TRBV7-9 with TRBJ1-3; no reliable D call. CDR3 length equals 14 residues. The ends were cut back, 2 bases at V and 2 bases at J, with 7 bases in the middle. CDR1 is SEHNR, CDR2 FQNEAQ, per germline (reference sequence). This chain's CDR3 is CASSLYGTGNTIYF. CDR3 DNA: TGTGCCAGCAGCTTATATGGAACTGGAAACACCATATATTTT.

CDR3 region: CANSTGEAGNTIYF. The CDR3 DNA reads TGTGCCAACTCGACAGGGGAGGCTGGAAACACCATATATTTT. The chain employs TRBV7-9 and TRBJ1-3; the match to TRBD1 covers 8 bases. CDR1 SEHNR and CDR2 FQNEAQ come from the germline V gene (reference sequence). V was pared by 10 bases and J by 2 bases, with 7 bases of the junction left unmatched. This CDR3 is 14 amino acids long.

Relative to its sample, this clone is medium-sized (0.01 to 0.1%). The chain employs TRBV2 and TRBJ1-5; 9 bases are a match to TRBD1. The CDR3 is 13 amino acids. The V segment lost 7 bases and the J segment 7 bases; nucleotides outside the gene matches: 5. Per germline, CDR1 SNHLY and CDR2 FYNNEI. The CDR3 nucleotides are TGTGCCAGCACCTGGACAGGGGACCAGCCCCAGCATTTT. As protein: CASTWTGDQPQHF.

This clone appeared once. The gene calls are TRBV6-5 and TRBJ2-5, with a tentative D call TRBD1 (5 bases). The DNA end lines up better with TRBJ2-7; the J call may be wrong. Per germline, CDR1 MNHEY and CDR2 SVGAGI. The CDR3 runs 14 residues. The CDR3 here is CASSWGRDKPEQYF. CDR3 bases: TGTGCCAGCAGTTGGGGCCGAGACAAGCCCGAGCAGTACTTC.

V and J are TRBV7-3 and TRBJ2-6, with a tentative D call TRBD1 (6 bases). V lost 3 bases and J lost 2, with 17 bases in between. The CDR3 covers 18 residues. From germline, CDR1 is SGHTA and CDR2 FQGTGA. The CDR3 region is CASSLWQGPLPGANVLTF. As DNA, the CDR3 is TGTGCCAGCAGCTTGTGGCAGGGGCCTCTCCCTGGGGCCAACGTCCTGACTTTC. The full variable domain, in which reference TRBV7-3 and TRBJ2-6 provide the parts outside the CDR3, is GAGVSQTPSNKVTEKGKYVELRCDPISGHTALYWYRQSLGQGPEFLIYFQGTGAADDSGLPNDRFFAVRPEGSVSTLKIQRTERGDSAVYLCASSLWQGPLPGANVLTFGAGSRLTVL.

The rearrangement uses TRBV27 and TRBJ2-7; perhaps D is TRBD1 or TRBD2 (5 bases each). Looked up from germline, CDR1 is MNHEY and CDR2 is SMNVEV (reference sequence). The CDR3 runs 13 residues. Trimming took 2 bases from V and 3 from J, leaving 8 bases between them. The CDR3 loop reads CASSLVRGYEQYF. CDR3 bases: TGTGCCAGCAGTTTAGTGAGGGGCTACGAGCAGTACTTC.

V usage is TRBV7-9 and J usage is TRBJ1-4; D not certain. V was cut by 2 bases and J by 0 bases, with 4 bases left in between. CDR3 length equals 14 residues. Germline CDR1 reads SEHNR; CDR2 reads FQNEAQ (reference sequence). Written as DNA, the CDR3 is TGTGCCAGCAGCTTACACTCAACTAATGAAAAACTGTTTTTT. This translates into CASSLHSTNEKLFF. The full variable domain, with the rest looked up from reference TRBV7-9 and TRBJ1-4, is DTGVSQNPRHKITKRGQNVTFRCDPISEHNRLYWYRQTLGQGPEFLTYFQNEAQLEKSRLLSDRFSAERPKGSFSTLEIQRTEQGDSAMYLCASSLHSTNEKLFFGSGTQLSVL.

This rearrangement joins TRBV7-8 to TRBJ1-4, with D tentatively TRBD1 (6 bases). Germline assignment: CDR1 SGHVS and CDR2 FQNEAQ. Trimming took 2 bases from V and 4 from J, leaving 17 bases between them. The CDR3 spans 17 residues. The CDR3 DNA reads TGTGCCAGCAGCTTAATAGGGGGACGGCCCATTAATGAAAAACTGTTTTTT. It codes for CASSLIGGRPINEKLFF.

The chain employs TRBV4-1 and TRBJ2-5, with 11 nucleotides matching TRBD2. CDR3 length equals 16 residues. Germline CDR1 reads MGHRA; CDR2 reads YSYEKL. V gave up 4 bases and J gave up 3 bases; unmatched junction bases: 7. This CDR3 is CASSLLPGLAEETQYF. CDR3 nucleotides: TGCGCCAGCAGCCTGCTACCGGGACTAGCGGAAGAGACCCAGTACTTC.

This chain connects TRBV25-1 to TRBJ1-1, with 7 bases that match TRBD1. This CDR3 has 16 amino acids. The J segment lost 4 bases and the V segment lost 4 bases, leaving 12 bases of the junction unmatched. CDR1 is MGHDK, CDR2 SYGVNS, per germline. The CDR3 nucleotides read TGTGCCAGCAGTGGCTACAGGGGCTCCTTCTCCACTGAAGCTTTCTTT. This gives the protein CASSGYRGSFSTEAFF.

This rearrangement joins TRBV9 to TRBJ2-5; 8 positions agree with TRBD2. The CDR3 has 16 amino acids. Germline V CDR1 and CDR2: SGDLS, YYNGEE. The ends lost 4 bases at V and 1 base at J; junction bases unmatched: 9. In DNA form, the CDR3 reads TGTGCCAGCAGCTTGCGGGGGGCTACTTCCCAAGAGACCCAGTACTTC. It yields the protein CASSLRGATSQETQYF.

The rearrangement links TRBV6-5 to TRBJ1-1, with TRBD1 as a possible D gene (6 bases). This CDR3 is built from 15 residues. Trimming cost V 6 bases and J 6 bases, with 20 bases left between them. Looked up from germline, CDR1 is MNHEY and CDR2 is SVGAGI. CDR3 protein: CASSPGINRVSEAFF. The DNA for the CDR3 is TGTGCCAGCAGCCCCGGGATCAACAGGGTTTCTGAAGCTTTCTTT.

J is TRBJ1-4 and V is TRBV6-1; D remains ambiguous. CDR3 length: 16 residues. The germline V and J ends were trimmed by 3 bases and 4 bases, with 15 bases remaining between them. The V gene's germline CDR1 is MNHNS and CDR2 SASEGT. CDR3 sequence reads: CASSDPGIRLNEKLFF. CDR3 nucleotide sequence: TGTGCCAGCAGTGACCCCGGGATTAGGCTTAATGAAAAACTGTTTTTT.

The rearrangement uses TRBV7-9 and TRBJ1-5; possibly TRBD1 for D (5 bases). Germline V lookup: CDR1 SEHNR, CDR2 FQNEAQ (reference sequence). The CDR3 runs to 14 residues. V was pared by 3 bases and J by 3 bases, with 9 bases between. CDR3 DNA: TGTGCCAGCAGCTTGCAGGGTAACAATCAGCCCCAGCATTTT. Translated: CASSLQGNNQPQHF.